Below are 17 T cell receptor beta chains sequenced from a single sample in a study of T-cell reconstitution after alpha-beta-depleted transplantation in children listed by TCRdb under 2016. The label giving this sample's treatment or condition can be read as: allogeneic hematopoietic cell transplantation with graft depleted of TCRalphabeta T cells and CD19 B cells. Library creation used PCR. The sequencing machine was an Illumina HiSeq 2500. TCR libraries were prepared with molecular barcoding, using unique molecular identifiers to normalize TCRbeta repertoire quantification. Using fastp trimming at Q25 and MiXCR clonotype assembly, TCRdb reanalyzed the public sequencing data and kept in-frame beta chains. Every CDR3 protein is listed once, alongside the most common genes and DNA of its rows. The sample has hundreds of thousands of distinct CDR3 sequences on record, 10% of them singletons. The biggest ten clones account for around 2% of the sample.

The sequencing used PBMCs, collected before TCRalphabeta/CD19-depleted stem cell transplant. These receptors were collected from a child aged 2-15 years with inherited bone marrow failure, due to receive a stem cell transplant.

This clonotype was picked up many times. The chain is built from TRBV3-1 and TRBJ2-3, with 15 bases matching TRBD2. J lost 5 bases, V lost 1 base, and 1 base had no gene match. CDR1 is LGHDT, CDR2 YNNKEL, per germline (reference sequence). The CDR3 runs to 16 residues. CDR3 loop: CASSQGGLAGGDTQYF. The CDR3 DNA reads TGTGCCAGCAGCCAAGGGGGACTAGCGGGAGGAGATACGCAGTATTTT.

This clonotype has a handful of counts. The chain carries TRBV6-2 or TRBV6-3 and TRBJ2-7; 10 nucleotides align to TRBD1. Per germline, CDR1 MNHEY and CDR2 SVGEGT. V lost 11 bases to trimming and J lost 9 bases; unmatched junction nucleotides: 10. The length of the CDR3 is 12 residues. As DNA, the CDR3 is TGTGCCGGGGGACAGGGGCCCCACGTGCAGTACTTC. Translating it yields CAGGQGPHVQYF.

This chain joins TRBV7-9 and TRBJ2-1; 12 bases agree with TRBD2. The CDR3 is 18 residues long. Trimming took 4 bases from V and 6 from J; bases not matched to a gene: 13. The germline gives CDR1 SEHNR, CDR2 FQNEAQ (reference sequence). The CDR3: CASSSRSTSGRRVNEQFF. The CDR3 bases are TGTGCCAGCAGCTCACGATCCACTAGCGGGAGGAGGGTCAATGAGCAGTTCTTC.

This clonotype has at least ten counts. This sequence joins TRBV5-1 and TRBJ1-3; D is unresolved. The CDR3 has 14 residues. Trimming cost V 0 bases and J 7 bases, with 11 bases left between them. Germline V gene lookup returns CDR1 SGHRS and CDR2 YFSETQ. CDR3 in amino acids: CASSLAGVSNTIYF. In DNA, the CDR3 is TGCGCCAGCAGCTTGGCCGGAGTATCCAACACCATATATTTT.

Ten or more counts support this clonotype. The chain is built from TRBV7-2 and TRBJ1-6, with D unresolved. Per the germline V gene, CDR1 is SGHTA and CDR2 is FQGNSA. The CDR3 is made up of 14 amino acids. The V end lost 6 bases, the J end lost 5 bases, and 11 bases lay between the germline ends. The CDR3 protein is CASRTDTDNSPLHF. As DNA, the CDR3 is TGTGCCAGCAGGACTGACACCGATAATTCACCCCTCCACTTT.

The gene calls are TRBV10-3 and TRBJ2-7, with no clear D. Germline V gene sequence: CDR1 ENHRY, CDR2 SYGVKD. V gave up 10 bases and J gave up 7 bases, with 14 bases separating them. This CDR3 region has 11 residues. In nucleotides, the CDR3 is TGTGCCACCCAGGACGGCTTGGAGCAGTACTTC. Its translation: CATQDGLEQYF.

The V and J genes are TRBV6-5 and TRBJ2-3; no clear D. CDR3 length: 14 amino acids. Germline CDR1 MNHEY, CDR2 SVGAGI. Trimming stripped 1 base from V and 0 bases from J, with 5 bases between. This CDR3 is CASSYLQSTDTQYF. In nucleotides, the CDR3 is TGTGCCAGCAGTTACTTGCAGAGCACAGATACGCAGTATTTT.

V gene TRBV6-4 combines with J gene TRBJ2-1; D possibly corresponds to TRBD2 (6 bases). CDR3 length equals 15 residues. Germline CDR1 and CDR2: MRHNA and SNTAGT. Deletions cut 3 bases from V and 4 bases from J, with 13 bases between. CDR3 sequence: CASSDGIAEYNEQFF. The CDR3 nucleotides read TGTGCCAGCAGTGATGGGATAGCGGAGTACAATGAGCAGTTCTTC.

This clonotype was recorded at least ten times. The rearrangement uses TRBV11-2 and TRBJ1-6; the D is unclear. The CDR3 is made up of 15 amino acids. Germline V gene lookup returns CDR1 SGHAT and CDR2 FQNNGV. V gave up 2 bases and J gave up 4 bases, with 9 bases separating them. The CDR3, as DNA: TGTGCCAGCAGCTTACGACGACAATATAATTCACCCCTCCACTTT. Amino acids: CASSLRRQYNSPLHF.

This clonotype showed up many times. The chain's CDR3 is CSASWETQYF. The CDR3 nucleotides read TGCAGTGCTAGTTGGGAGACCCAGTACTTC. The V gene is TRBV20-1, the J gene TRBJ2-5, with D unclear. CDR3 length equals 10 residues. Germline V CDR1 and CDR2: DFQATT, SNEGSKA (reference sequence). V lost 3 bases to trimming and J lost 5 bases, with 4 bases between them.

This clonotype was seen more than once but under ten times. The CDR3 sequence is CSANPISGRSTGELFF. The CDR3 DNA sequence: TGCAGTGCTAACCCTATTAGCGGGAGATCCACCGGGGAGCTGTTTTTT. V usage is TRBV20-1 and J usage is TRBJ2-2; 9 bases are a match to TRBD2. V lost 4 bases and J lost 4; bases outside the gene matches: 10. From germline, CDR1 is DFQATT and CDR2 SNEGSKA (reference sequence). This CDR3 has 16 amino acids.

This clonotype showed up many times. This chain uses TRBV11-2 with TRBJ2-1; possible D gene TRBD1, 8 bases. V was clipped by 7 bases and J by 4 bases, with 20 bases between them. Germline lookup yields CDR1 SGHAT and CDR2 FQNNGV. The CDR3 is 16 residues long. In DNA form, the CDR3 reads TGTGCCAGCACCCCAGGGGGCGGGAGAGGGTACAATGAGCAGTTCTTC. It translates to CASTPGGGRGYNEQFF. Full variable domain (remainder filled in from reference TRBV11-2 and TRBJ2-1): EAGVAQSPRYKIIEKRQSVAFWCNPISGHATLYWYQQILGQGPKLLIQFQNNGVVDDSQLPKDRFSAERLKGVDSTLKIQPAKLEDSAVYLCASTPGGGRGYNEQFFGPGTRLTVL.

V gene TRBV12-3 or TRBV12-4 combines with J gene TRBJ2-7; D assignment may be TRBD1 or TRBD2 (5 bases each). The CDR3 is 14 residues long. Trimming pared 6 bases from V and 6 bases from J, leaving 18 bases between. The CDR3 protein is CASRPPGLSREQYF. CDR3 DNA sequence: TGTGCCAGCAGGCCCCCGGGGCTGTCGCGCGAGCAGTACTTC.

This clonotype was seen a few times. The rearrangement links TRBV20-1 to TRBJ2-7; TRBD2 agrees at 13 bases. Losses at the gene ends were 5 bases for V and 3 bases for J; bases not matched to a gene: 10. This CDR3 has 16 residues. Germline CDR1 is DFQATT and CDR2 is SNEGSKA (reference sequence). The CDR3 loop is CSAGTSGIVPRYEQYF. The DNA for the CDR3 is TGCAGTGCTGGGACTAGCGGGATTGTCCCGCGCTACGAGCAGTACTTC.

The V call is TRBV20-1, the J call TRBJ2-1; 7 bases match TRBD2. The CDR3 spans 17 residues. J was trimmed by 1 base and V by 3 bases; bases with no gene match: 12. Germline loops: CDR1 DFQATT, CDR2 SNEGSKA (reference sequence). This CDR3 reads CSASEVGEGRSYNEQFF. The DNA of the CDR3 is TGCAGTGCTAGCGAGGTGGGGGAGGGCCGTTCCTACAATGAGCAGTTCTTC.

This clonotype came up many times. The chain couples TRBV2 to TRBJ2-7; 11 positions match TRBD1. From germline, CDR1 is SNHLY and CDR2 FYNNEI. Trimming cost V 2 bases and J 1 base; bases outside gene matches: 4. The CDR3 is 16 residues long. Here the CDR3 DNA reads TGTGCCAGCAGTGAATCCGGGACAGGGGGGTCCTACGAGCAGTACTTC. This codes for CASSESGTGGSYEQYF.

The rearrangement links TRBV7-8 to TRBJ2-5, with 9 bases fitting TRBD2. V shed 7 bases, J shed 5 bases, and the junction held 8 bases outside the gene matches. The CDR3 runs 14 residues. Germline values: CDR1 SGHVS, CDR2 FQNEAQ. CDR3 loop: CASMRGRAAETQYF. The CDR3 nucleotides read TGTGCCAGCATGCGCGGGAGGGCCGCCGAGACCCAGTACTTC.